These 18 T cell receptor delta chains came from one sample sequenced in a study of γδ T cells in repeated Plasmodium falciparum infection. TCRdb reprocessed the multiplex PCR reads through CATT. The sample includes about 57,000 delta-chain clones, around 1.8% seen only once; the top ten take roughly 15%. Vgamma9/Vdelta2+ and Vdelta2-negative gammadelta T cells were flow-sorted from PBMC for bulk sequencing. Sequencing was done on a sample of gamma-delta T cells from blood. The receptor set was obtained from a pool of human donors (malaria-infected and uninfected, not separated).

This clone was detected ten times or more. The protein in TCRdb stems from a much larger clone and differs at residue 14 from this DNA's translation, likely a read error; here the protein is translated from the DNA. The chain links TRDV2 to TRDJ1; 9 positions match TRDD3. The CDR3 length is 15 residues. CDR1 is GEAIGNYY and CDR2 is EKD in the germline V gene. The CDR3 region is CACDLLGDHTDKLTF. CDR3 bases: TGTGCCTGTGACTTACTGGGGGACCACACCGATAAACTCACCTTT.

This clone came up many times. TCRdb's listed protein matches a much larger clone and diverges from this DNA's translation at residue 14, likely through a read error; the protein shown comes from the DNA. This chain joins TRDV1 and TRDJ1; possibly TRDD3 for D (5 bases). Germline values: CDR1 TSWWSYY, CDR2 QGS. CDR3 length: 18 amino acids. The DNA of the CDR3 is TGTGCTCTTGGGGAACCCGCTCCTGGGTATGGGTACACCGGTAAACTCATCTTT. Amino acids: CALGEPAPGYGYTGKLIF.

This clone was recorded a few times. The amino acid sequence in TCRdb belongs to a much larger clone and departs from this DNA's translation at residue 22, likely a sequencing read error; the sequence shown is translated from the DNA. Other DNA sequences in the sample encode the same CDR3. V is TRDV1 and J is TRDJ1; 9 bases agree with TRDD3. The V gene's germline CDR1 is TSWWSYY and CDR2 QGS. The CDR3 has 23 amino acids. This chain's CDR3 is CALGERVSSIPPWGYAGTDKLTF. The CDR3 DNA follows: TGTGCTCTTGGGGAACGAGTTTCCTCAATCCCGCCCTGGGGATACGCGGGCACCGATAAACTCACCTTT.

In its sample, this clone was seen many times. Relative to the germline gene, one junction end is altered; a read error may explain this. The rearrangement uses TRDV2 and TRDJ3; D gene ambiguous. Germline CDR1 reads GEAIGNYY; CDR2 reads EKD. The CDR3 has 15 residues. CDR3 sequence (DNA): TGTGCCTATGACACCGGCTCTCGTGACCCCCGACAGATGTTTTTC. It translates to CAYDTGSRDPRQMFF.

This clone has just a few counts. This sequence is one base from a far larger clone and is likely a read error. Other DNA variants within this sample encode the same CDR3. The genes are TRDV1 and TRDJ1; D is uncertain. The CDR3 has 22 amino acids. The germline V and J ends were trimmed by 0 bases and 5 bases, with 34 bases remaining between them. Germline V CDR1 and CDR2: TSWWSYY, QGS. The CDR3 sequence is CALGELYRAALFSLTLKDKLIF. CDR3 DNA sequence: TGTGCTCTTGGGGAACTCTACCGAGCGGCGTTGTTCTCCTTAACCCTGAAGGATAAACTCATCTTT.

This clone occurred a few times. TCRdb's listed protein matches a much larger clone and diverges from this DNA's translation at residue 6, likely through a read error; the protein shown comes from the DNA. The CDR3, as DNA: TGTGCTCTTGGTGGGAACACCGATAAACTCATCTTT. Translation gives CALGGNTDKLIF. The chain employs TRDV1 and TRDJ1; D remains unclear. Looked up from germline, CDR1 is TSWWSYY and CDR2 is QGS. V was trimmed by 6 bases and J by 0 bases, leaving 5 bases between them. The CDR3 has 12 amino acids.

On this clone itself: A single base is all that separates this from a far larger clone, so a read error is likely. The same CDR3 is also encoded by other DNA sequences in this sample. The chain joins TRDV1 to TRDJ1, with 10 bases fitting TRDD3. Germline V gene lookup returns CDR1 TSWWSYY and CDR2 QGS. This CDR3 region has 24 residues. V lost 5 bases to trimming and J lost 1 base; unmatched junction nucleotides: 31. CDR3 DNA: TGTGCTCTTGGGATCCTTCTAGGGGCCTTTCCTAGGACTGGGGGATTTGGAAGCACCGATAAACTCATCTTT. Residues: CALGILLGAFPRTGGFGSTDKLIF.

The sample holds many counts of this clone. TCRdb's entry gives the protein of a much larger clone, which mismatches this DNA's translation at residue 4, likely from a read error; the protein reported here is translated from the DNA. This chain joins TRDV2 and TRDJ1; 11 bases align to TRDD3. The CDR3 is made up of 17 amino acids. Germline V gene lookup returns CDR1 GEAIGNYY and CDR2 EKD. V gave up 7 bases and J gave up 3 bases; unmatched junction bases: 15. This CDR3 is CACRLGDIFGSADKLIF. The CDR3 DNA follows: TGTGCCTGCAGACTGGGGGATATTTTTGGGTCCGCCGATAAACTCATCTTT.

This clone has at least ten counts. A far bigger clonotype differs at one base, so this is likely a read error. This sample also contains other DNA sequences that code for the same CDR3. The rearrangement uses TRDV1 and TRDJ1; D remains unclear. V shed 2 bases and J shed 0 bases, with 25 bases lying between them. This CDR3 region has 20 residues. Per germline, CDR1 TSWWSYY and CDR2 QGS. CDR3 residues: CALGERQTPGVLLHTDKLIF. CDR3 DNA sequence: TGTGCTCTTGGGGAAAGACAAACCCCGGGAGTACTTCTCCACACCGATAAACTCATCTTT.

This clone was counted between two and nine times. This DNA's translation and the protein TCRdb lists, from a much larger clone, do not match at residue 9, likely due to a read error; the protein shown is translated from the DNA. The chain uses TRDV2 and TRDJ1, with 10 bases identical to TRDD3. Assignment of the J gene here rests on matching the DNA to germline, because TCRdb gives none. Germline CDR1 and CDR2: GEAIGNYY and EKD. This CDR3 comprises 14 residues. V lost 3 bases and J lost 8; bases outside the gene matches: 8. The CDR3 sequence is CACDLLGDCDKLIF. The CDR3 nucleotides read TGTGCCTGTGACCTACTGGGGGATTGTGACAAACTCATCTTT.

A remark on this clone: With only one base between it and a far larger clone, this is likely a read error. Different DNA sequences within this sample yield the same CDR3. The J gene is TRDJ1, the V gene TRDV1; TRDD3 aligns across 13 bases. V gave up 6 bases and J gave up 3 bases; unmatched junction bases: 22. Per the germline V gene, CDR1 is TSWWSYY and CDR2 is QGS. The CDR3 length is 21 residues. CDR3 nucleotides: TGTGCTCTTGGAGCCCCTTCCTACGTATCCCTACTGGGGGATACGGCCGATAAACTCATCTTT. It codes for CALGAPSYVSLLGDTADKLIF.

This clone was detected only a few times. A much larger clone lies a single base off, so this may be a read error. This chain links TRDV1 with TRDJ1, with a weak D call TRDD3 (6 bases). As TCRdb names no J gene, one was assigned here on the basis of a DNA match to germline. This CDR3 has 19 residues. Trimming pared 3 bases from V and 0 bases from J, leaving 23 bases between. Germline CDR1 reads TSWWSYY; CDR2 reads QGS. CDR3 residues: CALGDCGGVGFPYTDKLIF. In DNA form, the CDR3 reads TGTGCTCTTGGGGACTGTGGGGGGGTGGGCTTTCCTTACACCGATAAACTCATCTTT.

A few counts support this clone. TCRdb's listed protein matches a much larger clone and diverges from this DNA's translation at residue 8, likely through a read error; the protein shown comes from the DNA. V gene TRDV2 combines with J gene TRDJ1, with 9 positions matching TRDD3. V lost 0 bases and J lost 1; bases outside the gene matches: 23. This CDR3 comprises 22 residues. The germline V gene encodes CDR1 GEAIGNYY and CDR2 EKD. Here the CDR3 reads CACDTINSSVLGEGPLTDKLIF. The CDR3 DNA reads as TGTGCCTGTGACACCATTAACTCCTCCGTACTGGGGGAAGGTCCGCTCACCGATAAACTCATCTTT.

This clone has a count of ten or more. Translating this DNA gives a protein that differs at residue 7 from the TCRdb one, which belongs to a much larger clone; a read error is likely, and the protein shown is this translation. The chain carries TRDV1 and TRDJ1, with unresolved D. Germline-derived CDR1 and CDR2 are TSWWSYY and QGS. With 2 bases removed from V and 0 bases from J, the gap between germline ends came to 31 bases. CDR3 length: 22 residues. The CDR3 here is CALGEMRARMRRFTGYTDKLIF. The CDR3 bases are TGTGCTCTTGGGGAAATGAGGGCTCGAATGAGGAGATTTACCGGGTACACCGATAAACTCATCTTT.

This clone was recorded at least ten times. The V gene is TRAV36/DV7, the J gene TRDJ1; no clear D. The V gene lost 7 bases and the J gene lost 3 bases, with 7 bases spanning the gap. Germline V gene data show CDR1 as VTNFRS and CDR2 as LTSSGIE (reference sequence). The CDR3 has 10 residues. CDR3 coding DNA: TGTGCTAGTTACTCCGATAAACTCATCTTT. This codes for CASYSDKLIF. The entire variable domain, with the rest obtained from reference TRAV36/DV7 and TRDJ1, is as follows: EDKVVQSPLSLVVHEGDTVTLNCSYEVTNFRSLLWYKQEKKAPTFLFMLTSSGIEKKSGRLSSILDKKELSSILNITATQTGDSAIYLCASYSDKLIFGKGTRVTVEP.

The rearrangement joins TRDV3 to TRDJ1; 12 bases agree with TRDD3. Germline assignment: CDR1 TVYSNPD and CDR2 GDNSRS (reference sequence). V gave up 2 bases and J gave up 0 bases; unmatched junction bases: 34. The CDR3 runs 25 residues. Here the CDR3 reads CAFGVLGDTGSACLRIATYTDKLIF. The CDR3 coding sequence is TGTGCCTTTGGCGTGCTGGGGGATACGGGGAGCGCATGTTTACGGATAGCTACGTACACCGATAAACTCATCTTT.

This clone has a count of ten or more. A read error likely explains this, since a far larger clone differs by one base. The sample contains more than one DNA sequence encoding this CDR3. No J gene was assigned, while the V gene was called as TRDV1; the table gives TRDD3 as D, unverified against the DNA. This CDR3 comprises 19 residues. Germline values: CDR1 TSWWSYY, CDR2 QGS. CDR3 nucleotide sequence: TGTGCTCTTGGGGAACTTGGGGAGTACTGGGGGATACGGACCGATAAACTCATCTTC. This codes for CALGELGEYWGIRTDKLIF.

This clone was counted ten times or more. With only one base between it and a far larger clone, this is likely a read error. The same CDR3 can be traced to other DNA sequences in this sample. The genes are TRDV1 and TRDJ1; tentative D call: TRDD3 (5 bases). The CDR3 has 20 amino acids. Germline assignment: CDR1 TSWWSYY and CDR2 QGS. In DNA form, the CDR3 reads TGTGCTCTCGGGGAAAGACAAACCCCAGGAGTACTTCTCCACACCGATAAACTCATCTTT. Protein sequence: CALGERQTPGVLLHTDKLIF.